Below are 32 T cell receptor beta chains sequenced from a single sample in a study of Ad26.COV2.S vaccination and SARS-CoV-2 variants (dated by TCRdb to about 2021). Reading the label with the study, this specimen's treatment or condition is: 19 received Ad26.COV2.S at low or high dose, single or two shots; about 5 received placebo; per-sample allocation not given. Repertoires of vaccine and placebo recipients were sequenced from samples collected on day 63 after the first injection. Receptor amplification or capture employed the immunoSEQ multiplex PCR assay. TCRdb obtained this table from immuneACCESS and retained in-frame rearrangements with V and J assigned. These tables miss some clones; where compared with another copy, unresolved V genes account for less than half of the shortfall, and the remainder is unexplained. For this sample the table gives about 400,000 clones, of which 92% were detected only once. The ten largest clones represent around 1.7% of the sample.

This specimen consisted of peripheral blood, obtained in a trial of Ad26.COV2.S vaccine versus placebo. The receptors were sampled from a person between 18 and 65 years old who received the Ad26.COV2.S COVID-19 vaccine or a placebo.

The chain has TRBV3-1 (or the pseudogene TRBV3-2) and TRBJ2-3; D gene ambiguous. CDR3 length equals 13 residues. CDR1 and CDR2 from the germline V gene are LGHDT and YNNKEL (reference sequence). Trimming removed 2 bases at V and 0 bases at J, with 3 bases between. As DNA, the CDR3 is TGTGCCAGCAGCCAATCCAGCACAGATACGCAGTATTTT. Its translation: CASSQSSTDTQYF.

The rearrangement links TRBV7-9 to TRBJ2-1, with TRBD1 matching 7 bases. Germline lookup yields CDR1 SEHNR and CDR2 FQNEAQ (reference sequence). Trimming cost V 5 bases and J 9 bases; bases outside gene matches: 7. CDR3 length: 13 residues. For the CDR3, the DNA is TGTGCCAGCAGCCATACAGGGGAAGGTGAGCAGTTCTTC. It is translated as CASSHTGEGEQFF.

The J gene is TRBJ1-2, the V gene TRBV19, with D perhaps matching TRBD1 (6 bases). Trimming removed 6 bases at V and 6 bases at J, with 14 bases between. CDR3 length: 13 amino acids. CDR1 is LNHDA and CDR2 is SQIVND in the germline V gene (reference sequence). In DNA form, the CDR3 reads TGTGCCAGTAGAATGGACAGCATAAATGGCTACACCTTC. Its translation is CASRMDSINGYTF.

The CDR3 coding sequence is TGTGCCAGCCGTTTACGCGGGGGCCTTTCCTACGAGCAGTACTTC. It encodes CASRLRGGLSYEQYF. The gene calls are TRBV7-2 and TRBJ2-7; maybe TRBD2 (7 bases). The CDR3 sequence is 15 residues long. The V end was cut by 8 bases, the J end by 1 base, with 18 bases between. Germline values: CDR1 SGHTA, CDR2 FQGNSA.

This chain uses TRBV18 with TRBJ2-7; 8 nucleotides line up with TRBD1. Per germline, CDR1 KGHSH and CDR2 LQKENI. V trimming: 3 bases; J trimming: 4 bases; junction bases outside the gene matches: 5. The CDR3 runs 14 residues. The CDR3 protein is CASSPHGQGYEQYF. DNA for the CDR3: TGTGCCAGCTCACCCCACGGACAGGGATACGAGCAGTACTTC.

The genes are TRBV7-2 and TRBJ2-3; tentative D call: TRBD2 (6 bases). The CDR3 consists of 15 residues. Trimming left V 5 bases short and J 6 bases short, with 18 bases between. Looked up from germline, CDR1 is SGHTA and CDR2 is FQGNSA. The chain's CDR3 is CASSAGTLLSDTQYF. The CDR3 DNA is TGTGCCAGCAGCGCGGGGACCCTGCTTTCGGATACGCAGTATTTT.

CDR3 nucleotides: TGTGCCAGCAATTATTACAGGGGGAACACTGAAGCTTTCTTT. Translated, it gives CASNYYRGNTEAFF. The chain is built from TRBV6-5 and TRBJ1-1; TRBD1 matches 7 bases. The CDR3 runs 14 residues. Germline CDR1 and CDR2: MNHEY and SVGAGI. The trim removed 7 bases at V and 1 base at J, leaving 6 bases unmatched.

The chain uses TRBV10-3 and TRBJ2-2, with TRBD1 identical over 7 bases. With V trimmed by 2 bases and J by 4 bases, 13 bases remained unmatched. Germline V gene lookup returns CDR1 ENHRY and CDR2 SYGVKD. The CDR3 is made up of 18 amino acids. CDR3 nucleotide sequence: TGTGCCATCAGTGAGCCCTACAGGGGAGTGGCCTCCACCGGGGAGCTGTTTTTT. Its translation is CAISEPYRGVASTGELFF.

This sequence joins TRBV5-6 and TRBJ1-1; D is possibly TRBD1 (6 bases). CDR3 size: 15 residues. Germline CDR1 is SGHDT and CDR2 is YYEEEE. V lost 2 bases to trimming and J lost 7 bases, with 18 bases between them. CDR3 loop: CASSLTRGNGREAFF. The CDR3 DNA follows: TGTGCCAGCAGCTTAACCAGGGGAAATGGCCGTGAAGCTTTCTTT.

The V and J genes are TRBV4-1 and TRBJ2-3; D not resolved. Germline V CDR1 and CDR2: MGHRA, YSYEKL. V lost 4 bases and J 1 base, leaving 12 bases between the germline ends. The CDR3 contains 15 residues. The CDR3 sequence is CASSRPGIGTDTQYF. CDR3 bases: TGCGCCAGCAGCCGTCCGGGCATTGGCACAGATACGCAGTATTTT.

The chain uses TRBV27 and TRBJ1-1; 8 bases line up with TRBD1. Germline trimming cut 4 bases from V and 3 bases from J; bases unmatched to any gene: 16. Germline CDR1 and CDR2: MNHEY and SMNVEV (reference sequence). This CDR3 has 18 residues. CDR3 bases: TGTGCCAGCAGTTCTTACCCCCCCCGACAGGGGCCCTACACTGAAGCTTTCTTT. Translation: CASSSYPPRQGPYTEAFF.

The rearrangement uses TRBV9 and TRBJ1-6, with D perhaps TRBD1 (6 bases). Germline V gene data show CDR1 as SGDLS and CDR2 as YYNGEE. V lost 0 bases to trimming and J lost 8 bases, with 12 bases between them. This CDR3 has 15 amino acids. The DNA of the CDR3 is TGTGCCAGCAGCGTAGAGGGGGGGCGAGATTCACCCCTCCACTTT. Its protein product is CASSVEGGRDSPLHF.

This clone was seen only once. CDR3 bases: TGTGCCAGCAGCTTGGAAGGGGCTACCAGACCCTACGAGCAGTACTTC. Translation gives CASSLEGATRPYEQYF. The chain uses TRBV5-4 and TRBJ2-7; possible D gene TRBD1, 5 bases. The CDR3 has 16 amino acids. Germline V CDR1 and CDR2: SGHNT, YYREEE (reference sequence). V was pared by 0 bases and J by 2 bases, with 15 bases between.

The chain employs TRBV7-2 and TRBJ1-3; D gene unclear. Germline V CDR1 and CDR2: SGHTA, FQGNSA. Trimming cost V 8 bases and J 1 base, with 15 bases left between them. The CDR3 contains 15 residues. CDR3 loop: CASGGWLSSGNTIYF. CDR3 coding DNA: TGTGCCAGCGGAGGGTGGTTGTCATCTGGAAACACCATATATTTT.

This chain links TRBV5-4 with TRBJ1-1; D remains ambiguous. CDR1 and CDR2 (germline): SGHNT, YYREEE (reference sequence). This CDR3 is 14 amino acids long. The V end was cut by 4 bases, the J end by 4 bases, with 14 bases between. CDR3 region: CASSLGGIGTEAFF. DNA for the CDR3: TGTGCCAGCAGCCTGGGAGGTATCGGCACTGAAGCTTTCTTT.

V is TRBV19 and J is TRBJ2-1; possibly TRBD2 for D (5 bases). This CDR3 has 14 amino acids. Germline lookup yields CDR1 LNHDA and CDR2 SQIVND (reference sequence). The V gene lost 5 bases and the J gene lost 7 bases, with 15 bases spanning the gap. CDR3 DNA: TGTGCCAGTAGTTATCCCCCGGGAAGGAATGAGCAGTTCTTC. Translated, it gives CASSYPPGRNEQFF.

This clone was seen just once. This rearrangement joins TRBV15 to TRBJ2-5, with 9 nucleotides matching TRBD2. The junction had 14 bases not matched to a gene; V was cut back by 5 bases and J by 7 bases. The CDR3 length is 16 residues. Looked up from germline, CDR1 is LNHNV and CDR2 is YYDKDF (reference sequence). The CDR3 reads CATSERTSGYRGTQYF. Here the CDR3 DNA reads TGTGCCACCAGCGAACGAACTAGCGGGTACAGAGGGACCCAGTACTTC.

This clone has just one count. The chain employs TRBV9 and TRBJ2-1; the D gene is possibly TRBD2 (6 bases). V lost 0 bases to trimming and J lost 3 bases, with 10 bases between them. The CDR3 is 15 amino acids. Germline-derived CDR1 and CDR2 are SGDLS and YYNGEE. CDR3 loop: CASSVEAGLYNEQFF. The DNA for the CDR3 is TGTGCCAGCAGCGTAGAGGCGGGGCTCTACAATGAGCAGTTCTTC.

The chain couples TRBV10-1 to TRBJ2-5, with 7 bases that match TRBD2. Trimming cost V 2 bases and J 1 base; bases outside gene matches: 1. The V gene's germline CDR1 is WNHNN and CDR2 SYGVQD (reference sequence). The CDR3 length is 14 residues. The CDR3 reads CASSEGGVQETQYF. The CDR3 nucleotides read TGCGCCAGCAGTGAGGGGGGGGTCCAAGAGACCCAGTACTTC.

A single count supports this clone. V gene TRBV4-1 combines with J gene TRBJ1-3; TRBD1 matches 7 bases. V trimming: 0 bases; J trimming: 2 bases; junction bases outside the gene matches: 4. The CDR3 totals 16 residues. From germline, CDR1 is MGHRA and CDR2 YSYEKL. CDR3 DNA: TGCGCCAGCAGCCAAGATAGGGGGCGTGCTGGAAACACCATATATTTT. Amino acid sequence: CASSQDRGRAGNTIYF.

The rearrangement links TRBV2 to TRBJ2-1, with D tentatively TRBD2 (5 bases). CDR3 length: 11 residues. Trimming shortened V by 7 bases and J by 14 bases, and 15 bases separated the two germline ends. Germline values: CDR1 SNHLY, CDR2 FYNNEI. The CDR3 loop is CASTLTNSEFF. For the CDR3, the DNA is TGTGCCAGCACTCTGACTAATTCGGAGTTCTTC.

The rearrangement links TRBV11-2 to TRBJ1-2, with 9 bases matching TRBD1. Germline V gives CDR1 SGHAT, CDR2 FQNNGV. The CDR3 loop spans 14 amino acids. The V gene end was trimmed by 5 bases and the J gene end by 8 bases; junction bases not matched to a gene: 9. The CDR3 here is CASSILQGALGYTF. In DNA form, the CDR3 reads TGTGCCAGCAGCATACTACAGGGGGCGTTGGGCTACACCTTC.

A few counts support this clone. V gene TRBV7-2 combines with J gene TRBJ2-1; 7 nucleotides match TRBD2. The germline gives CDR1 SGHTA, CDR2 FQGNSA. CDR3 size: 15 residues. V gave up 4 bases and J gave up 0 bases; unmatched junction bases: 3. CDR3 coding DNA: TGTGCCAGCAGCTACCCGGGGGGCTCCTACAATGAGCAGTTCTTC. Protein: CASSYPGGSYNEQFF.

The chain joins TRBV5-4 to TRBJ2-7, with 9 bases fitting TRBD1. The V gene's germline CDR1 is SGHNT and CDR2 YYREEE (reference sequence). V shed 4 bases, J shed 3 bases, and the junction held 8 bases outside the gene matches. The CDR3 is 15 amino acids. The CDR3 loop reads CASSPSATGGYEQYF. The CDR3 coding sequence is TGTGCCAGCAGCCCCTCTGCGACAGGGGGCTACGAGCAGTACTTC.

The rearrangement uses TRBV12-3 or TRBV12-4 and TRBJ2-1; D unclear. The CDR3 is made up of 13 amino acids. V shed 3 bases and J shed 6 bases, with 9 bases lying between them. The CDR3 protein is CASSLLVGNEQFF. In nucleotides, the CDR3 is TGTGCCAGCAGTTTGCTAGTCGGCAATGAGCAGTTCTTC.

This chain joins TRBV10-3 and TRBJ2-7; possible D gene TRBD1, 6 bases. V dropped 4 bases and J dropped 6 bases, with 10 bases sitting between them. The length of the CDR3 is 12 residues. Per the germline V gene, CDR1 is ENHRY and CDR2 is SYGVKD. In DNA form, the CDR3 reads TGTGCCATCAGTGGGTCAGGGGTCGAGCAGTACTTC. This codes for CAISGSGVEQYF.

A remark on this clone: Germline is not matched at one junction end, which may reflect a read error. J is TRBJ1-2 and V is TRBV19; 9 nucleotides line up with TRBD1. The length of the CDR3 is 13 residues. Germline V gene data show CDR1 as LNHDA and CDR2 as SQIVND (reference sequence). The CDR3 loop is CASSGTTGGGLDF. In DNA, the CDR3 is TGTGCCAGTAGTGGCACAACAGGGGGCGGGCTTGACTTC.

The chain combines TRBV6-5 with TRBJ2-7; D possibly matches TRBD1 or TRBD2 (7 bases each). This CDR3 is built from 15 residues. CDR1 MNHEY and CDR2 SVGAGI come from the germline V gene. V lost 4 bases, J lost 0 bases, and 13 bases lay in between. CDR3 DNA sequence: TGTGCCAGCAGTTGGGAGGGGGCCCTCTCCTACGAGCAGTACTTC. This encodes CASSWEGALSYEQYF.

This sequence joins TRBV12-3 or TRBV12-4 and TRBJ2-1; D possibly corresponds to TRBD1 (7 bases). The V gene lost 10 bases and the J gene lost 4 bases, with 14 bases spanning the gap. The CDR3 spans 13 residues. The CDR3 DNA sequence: TGTGCCACCCGACAGGGAGGTTACAATGAGCAGTTCTTC. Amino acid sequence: CATRQGGYNEQFF.

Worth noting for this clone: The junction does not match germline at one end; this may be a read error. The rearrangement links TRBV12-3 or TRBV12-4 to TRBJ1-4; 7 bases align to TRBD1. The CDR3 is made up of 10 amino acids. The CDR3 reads CASSSGDRRF. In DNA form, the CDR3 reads TGTGCCAGCAGTTCAGGGGACAGAAGATTT.

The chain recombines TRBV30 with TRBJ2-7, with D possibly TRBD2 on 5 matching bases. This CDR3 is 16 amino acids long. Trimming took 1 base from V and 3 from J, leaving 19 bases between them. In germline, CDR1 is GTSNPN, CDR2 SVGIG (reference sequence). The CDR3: CAWSAHRAPRGYEQYF. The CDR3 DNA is TGTGCCTGGAGTGCCCACCGGGCTCCTCGGGGCTACGAGCAGTACTTC.

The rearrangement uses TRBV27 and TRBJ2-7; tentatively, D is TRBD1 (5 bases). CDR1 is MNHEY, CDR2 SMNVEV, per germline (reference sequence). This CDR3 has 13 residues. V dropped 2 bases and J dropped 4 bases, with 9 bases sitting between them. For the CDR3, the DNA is TGTGCCAGCAGTTTACTGGGGCAGTACGAGCAGTACTTC. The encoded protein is CASSLLGQYEQYF.